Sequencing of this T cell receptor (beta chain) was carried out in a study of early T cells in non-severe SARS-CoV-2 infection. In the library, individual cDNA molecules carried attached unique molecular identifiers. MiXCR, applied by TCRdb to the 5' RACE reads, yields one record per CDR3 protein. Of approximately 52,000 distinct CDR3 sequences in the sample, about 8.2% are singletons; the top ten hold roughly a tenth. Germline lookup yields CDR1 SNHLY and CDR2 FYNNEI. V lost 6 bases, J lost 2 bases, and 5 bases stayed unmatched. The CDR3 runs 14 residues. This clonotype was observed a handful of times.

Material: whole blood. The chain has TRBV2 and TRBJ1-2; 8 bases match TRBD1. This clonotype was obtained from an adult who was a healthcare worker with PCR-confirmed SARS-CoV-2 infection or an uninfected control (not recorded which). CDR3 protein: CASRPGQGNYGYTF. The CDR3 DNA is TGTGCCAGCAGGCCCGGACAGGGAAACTATGGCTACACCTTC. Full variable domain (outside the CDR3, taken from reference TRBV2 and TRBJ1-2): EPEVTQTPSHQVTQMGQEVILRCVPISNHLYFYWYRQILGQKVEFLVSFYNNEISEKSEIFDDQFSVERPDGSNFTLKIRSTKLEDSAMYFCASRPGQGNYGYTFGSGTRLTVV.